The 15 T cell receptor beta chains listed next were all sequenced from one sample in a study of OX40 agonist ivuxolimab in advanced cancers. Using immunoSEQ multiplex PCR, the repertoire was profiled, and TCRdb retains in-frame clones only, with some absent. Of about 61,000 clones listed, about 88% are singletons. The sequencing here drew on CD4+ or CD8+ T cells sorted from blood, taken in a trial of the OX40 agonist ivuxolimab. Source of these receptors: an adult with an advanced solid tumor such as melanoma, head and neck, liver or kidney cancer.

The V call is TRBV19, the J call TRBJ1-4; D remains unclear. From germline, CDR1 is LNHDA and CDR2 SQIVND (reference sequence). The length of the CDR3 is 14 residues. V dropped 6 bases and J dropped 4 bases, with 12 bases sitting between them. CDR3 in DNA: TGTGCCAGTAGAGGAACAGACTATAATGAAAAACTGTTTTTT. This gives the protein CASRGTDYNEKLFF.

The V gene is TRBV15, the J gene TRBJ1-2, with TRBD1 identical over 10 bases. Trimming took 1 base from V and 4 from J; bases not matched to a gene: 6. This CDR3 contains 16 residues. The germline V gene encodes CDR1 LNHNV and CDR2 YYDKDF (reference sequence). In DNA form, the CDR3 reads TGTGCCACCAGCAGAGTTGACAGGGGGCGCGGCTATGGCTACACCTTC. Amino acids: CATSRVDRGRGYGYTF.

The V and J genes are TRBV5-1 and TRBJ2-4; 8 nucleotides line up with TRBD1. The CDR3 covers 14 residues. J gave up 6 bases and V 5 bases, and 7 bases lay outside the gene matches. Germline lookup yields CDR1 SGHRS and CDR2 YFSETQ. The CDR3 here is CASRQRTGINIQYF. The CDR3, as DNA: TGCGCCAGCAGGCAACGGACAGGGATAAACATTCAGTACTTC. Complete variable domain (other parts from reference TRBV5-1 and TRBJ2-4): KAGVTQTPRYLIKTRGQQVTLSCSPISGHRSVSWYQQTPGQGLQFLFEYFSETQRNKGNFPGRFSGRQFSNSRSEMNVSTLELGDSALYLCASRQRTGINIQYFGAGTRLSVL.

This clone was recorded only once. The genes are TRBV7-2 and TRBJ2-5; D tentatively fits TRBD1 or TRBD2 (7 bases each). This CDR3 has 14 residues. Trimming took 4 bases from V and 5 from J, leaving 14 bases between them. Germline lookup yields CDR1 SGHTA and CDR2 FQGNSA. The CDR3 bases are TGTGCCAGCAGCTCATTCAGGGGGGGGGAGACCCAGTACTTC. Translated, it gives CASSSFRGGETQYF.

Here the CDR3 reads CASSEGQGARSPLHF. The CDR3, as DNA: TGTGCCAGCAGTGAAGGACAGGGGGCACGGTCACCCCTCCACTTT. The V and J genes are TRBV2 and TRBJ1-6; the match to TRBD1 covers 10 bases. CDR3 size: 15 residues. CDR1 SNHLY and CDR2 FYNNEI come from the germline V gene. Unmatched junction bases numbered 4, after V lost 1 base and J lost 10 bases.

The rearrangement uses TRBV27 and TRBJ2-7, with 9 nucleotides matching TRBD2. The CDR3 loop spans 14 amino acids. J gave up 1 base and V 6 bases, and 4 bases lay outside the gene matches. The V gene's germline CDR1 is MNHEY and CDR2 SMNVEV (reference sequence). The CDR3 DNA follows: TGTGCCAGCAGCGGGCTAGCGGGATCCTACGAGCAGTACTTC. It translates to CASSGLAGSYEQYF.

The genes are TRBV18 and TRBJ2-1; 10 bases align to TRBD2. Unmatched junction bases numbered 10, after V lost 6 bases and J lost 8 bases. The CDR3 contains 15 residues. Germline-derived CDR1 and CDR2 are KGHSH and LQKENI. The CDR3 loop is CASSNPGLATYEQFF. For the CDR3, the DNA is TGTGCCAGCTCGAACCCGGGACTAGCGACCTATGAGCAGTTCTTC.

This clone was detected once. The CDR3 spells CASSPGGTYEQYF. CDR3 in DNA: TGTGCCAGCAGCCCAGGGGGCACCTACGAGCAGTACTTC. The chain employs TRBV6-1 and TRBJ2-7; 8 nucleotides align to TRBD1. There are 13 residues in the CDR3. V shed 6 bases and J 2 bases; nucleotides not matched to a gene: 3. The germline CDR1 and CDR2 sequences are MNHNS and SASEGT.

The V gene is TRBV7-2, the J gene TRBJ2-5, with D unclear. Between the trimmed V and J ends, which lost 2 bases and 0 bases, there was a span of 4 bases. The germline V gene has CDR1 SGHTA and CDR2 FQGNSA. The CDR3 spans 13 residues. The CDR3 DNA reads as TGTGCCAGCAGCTTATCCAACCAAGAGACCCAGTACTTC. Its protein is CASSLSNQETQYF.

The CDR3 nucleotides read TGTGCCAGCAGCTTGGGCCGAGCGGAGCAGTTCTTC. This sequence encodes CASSLGRAEQFF. The rearrangement joins TRBV5-8 to TRBJ2-1; D gene ambiguous. The V end was cut by 0 bases, the J end by 10 bases, with 8 bases between. CDR1 is SGHTS and CDR2 is YDEGEE in the germline V gene. This CDR3 has 12 residues.

The genes are TRBV7-9 and TRBJ1-2; 9 bases fit TRBD1. The V gene's germline CDR1 is SEHNR and CDR2 FQNEAQ (reference sequence). V gave up 0 bases and J gave up 7 bases; unmatched junction bases: 6. CDR3 length: 15 residues. The CDR3 here is CASSLATGTGSGYTF. Here the CDR3 DNA reads TGTGCCAGCAGCTTAGCGACAGGGACAGGGTCTGGCTACACCTTC.

This chain's CDR3 is CASSFPGTGTVGYTF. DNA for the CDR3: TGCGCCAGCAGCTTTCCCGGGACAGGGACTGTTGGCTACACCTTC. The chain is built from TRBV5-1 and TRBJ1-2; 9 positions match TRBD1. The J segment lost 7 bases and the V segment lost 2 bases, leaving 9 bases of the junction unmatched. The CDR3 contains 15 residues. Germline CDR1 is SGHRS and CDR2 is YFSETQ.

The rearrangement uses TRBV7-8 and TRBJ2-7, with 7 bases matching TRBD1. The length of the CDR3 is 16 residues. Trimming cost V 3 bases and J 5 bases; bases outside gene matches: 13. Germline V gene lookup returns CDR1 SGHVS and CDR2 FQNEAQ. CDR3 in amino acids: CASSFRVRDRGDEQYF. In DNA form, the CDR3 reads TGTGCCAGCAGCTTTCGAGTCCGGGACAGAGGTGACGAGCAGTACTTC.

The V gene is TRBV5-1, the J gene TRBJ1-1, with TRBD1 matching 9 bases. Germline values: CDR1 SGHRS, CDR2 YFSETQ. V shed 4 bases and J 1 base; nucleotides not matched to a gene: 5. CDR3 length equals 15 residues. CDR3 bases: TGCGCCAGCAGCGTAACAGGGGGCTGGAACACTGAAGCTTTCTTT. Translating gives CASSVTGGWNTEAFF.

This chain uses TRBV6-9 with TRBJ1-3, with a possible D match to TRBD1 (6 bases). This CDR3 spans 14 amino acids. The germline gives CDR1 MNHGY, CDR2 SVAAGI. V was trimmed by 6 bases and J by 8 bases, leaving 17 bases between them. The CDR3 coding sequence is TGTGCCAGCAGGGGGGGCGGAAGGGTAGACACCATATATTTT. As protein: CASRGGGRVDTIYF.